Listed below are T cell receptor beta chains from one sample, sequenced in a study of blood T cell repertoires in COVID-19. Sequencing used immunoSEQ multiplex PCR; TCRdb keeps in-frame clones, though not all of them. In the table there are roughly 330,000 clones, about 87% of which are singletons. Sequenced sample: PBMCs or T cells enriched from blood (not recorded which). The receptors here all came from a woman aged 30 to 39 who had recovered from COVID-19. Each CDR3 is given with its conserved first and last residue. The D gene is left open where the match is weak.

V gene	D gene	J gene	CDR3 protein
TRBV5-5	TRBD1	TRBJ2-3	CASNIWGQITDTQYF
TRBV7-8	-	TRBJ1-5	CASSLQGPYSNQPQHF
TRBV21-1	-	TRBJ1-2	CASTRKFQGAGIYGYTF
TRBV2	-	TRBJ2-6	CASSEGRSGANVLTF
TRBV24-1	-	TRBJ2-7	CATSDLDAAGSKLNSYEQYF
TRBV6-1	-	TRBJ2-1	CASSEGLGEGVRQFF
TRBV7-8	TRBD1	TRBJ1-1	CASRANRDRRFEAFF
TRBV18	-	TRBJ1-2	CASSPRQFGDGYTF
TRBV5-1	TRBD1	TRBJ1-2	CASSSTGTGGGYTF
TRBV6-5	-	TRBJ2-7	CASRGPAGVRDEQYF
TRBV7-8	-	TRBJ1-2	CASSPPPPGFDGYTF
TRBV6-5	-	TRBJ1-3	CASHRGSSGNTIYF
TRBV12-3/TRBV12-4	-	TRBJ1-1	CASSLQANTEAFF
TRBV6-5	TRBD1	TRBJ1-5	CASRGIGTGAQPQHF
TRBV10-1	-	TRBJ1-1	CASSPNRHSTEAFF
TRBV5-1	TRBD1	TRBJ1-1	CASSLEGQGSTEAFF
TRBV11-2	-	TRBJ1-6	CASSPDRTSSYNSPLHF
TRBV30	-	TRBJ1-3	CAWSFNSGNTIYF
TRBV5-8	TRBD1	TRBJ1-5	CASSLGDRYNQPQHF
TRBV9	-	TRBJ1-4	CASSGTANTNEKLFF
TRBV28	-	TRBJ2-4	CASRSGEGWNIQYF
TRBV6-4	-	TRBJ1-5	CASSAGGGQPQHF
TRBV6-2/TRBV6-3	-	TRBJ1-5	CASSYSYSLNQPQHF
TRBV4-1	-	TRBJ1-2	CASSPNIDYGYTF
TRBV3-1/TRBV3-2	TRBD1	TRBJ1-4	CASSRRGSNEKLFF
TRBV19	TRBD2	TRBJ2-7	CASSRGGEQYF
TRBV6-5	-	TRBJ1-3	CASSSRGLGNTIYF
TRBV11-2	-	TRBJ1-4	CASSLNGPSGEKLFF
TRBV18	TRBD2	TRBJ2-2	CASSPRGGNTGELFF
TRBV7-2	-	TRBJ2-1	CASSLASLYNEQFF
TRBV11-2	TRBD2	TRBJ2-3	CASSWILAGGPDTQYF
TRBV9	TRBD2	TRBJ2-5	CASSRRTSGAQETQYF
TRBV21-1	-	TRBJ1-5	CASSKEHRANQPQHF
TRBV19	-	TRBJ1-2	CASSTVDSYGYTF
TRBV5-6	-	TRBJ2-7	CASSPDISYEQYF
TRBV16	-	TRBJ2-7	CASSQIYYEQYF
TRBV27	-	TRBJ2-7	CASSVGHLSYEQYF
TRBV4-2	-	TRBJ1-6	CASSQYFTGSSYNSPLHF
TRBV6-5	-	TRBJ2-7	CASIRYGGGQQYF
TRBV5-8	TRBD1	TRBJ2-7	CASSSEVDRYSSYEQYF
TRBV6-5	TRBD1	TRBJ1-1	CASRASAGGTEAFF
TRBV5-1	TRBD1	TRBJ1-4	CASSLEAGTGLTNEKLFF
TRBV19	TRBD1	TRBJ1-3	CASSTGTVISSGNTIYF
TRBV6-1	-	TRBJ1-4	CASSEYQRFDEKLFF
TRBV29-1	-	TRBJ2-7	CSVANRDHEQYF
TRBV7-9	TRBD1	TRBJ2-5	CASSLRTGGVLRETQYF
TRBV19	-	TRBJ1-2	CASSLREGGYTF
TRBV7-3	TRBD2	TRBJ2-1	CASSLDPGGASNEQFF
TRBV7-3	-	TRBJ1-1	CASSLGRGNTEAFF
TRBV6-5	-	TRBJ2-2	CASSYMPMGGTGELFF
TRBV7-8	TRBD1	TRBJ2-4	CASSPGTGVNIQYF
TRBV7-8	-	TRBJ1-4	CASSSSGDWRIEKLFF
TRBV4-2	-	TRBJ2-7	CASSQFGGSYEQYF
TRBV20-1	-	TRBJ1-2	CSAWTAYGYTF
TRBV5-8	-	TRBJ1-2	CASSLRGGNLNYGYTF
TRBV6-2/TRBV6-3	-	TRBJ1-6	CASSYSSIPLHF
TRBV5-1	-	TRBJ1-1	CASSFRGVSTEAFF
TRBV5-4	TRBD1	TRBJ2-7	CASSLARTGGGYEQYF
TRBV18	-	TRBJ1-3	CASSLVRDTEGNTIYF
TRBV9	-	TRBJ2-1	CASSVHTAYNEQFF